These 8 T cell receptor beta chains share one sample of origin, sequenced in a study of sequential checkpoint blockade in melanoma. Treatment: randomized to nivolumab then ipilimumab (arm A) or the reverse (arm B). Sequenced by immunoSEQ multiplex PCR; TCRdb stores in-frame clones only, minus some. The sample contains fewer than 9,500 clones, roughly 23% of which appear only once. The sample here was tumor tissue (inferred from file names), taken from a patient given nivolumab and ipilimumab in sequence. Receptors were obtained from a human donor with melanoma.

This clone was seen a few times. CDR3 nucleotide sequence: TGTGCCAGCAGTTCCAAAATAGTCCGGGACTTCGCATACGAGCAGTACGTC. Its translation: CASSSKIVRDFAYEQYV. The V call is TRBV28, the J call TRBJ2-7; D perhaps matches TRBD2 (6 bases). Germline V gene sequence: CDR1 MDHEN, CDR2 SYDVKM. CDR3 size: 17 residues. Trimming took off 4 bases at V and 4 bases at J, with 23 bases between the two ends.

Judged by abundance, this clone is large. V gene TRBV6-8 combines with J gene TRBJ2-2; 8 bases line up with TRBD2. The CDR3 is 15 amino acids. V was clipped by 1 base and J by 9 bases; unmatched bases: 7. Germline CDR1 is MNHGY and CDR2 is SAAAGT. The CDR3 loop reads CASSYYGGGRWELFF. The DNA of the CDR3 is TGTGCCAGCAGTTACTATGGCGGGGGGAGGTGGGAGCTGTTTTTT.

This clone was counted a few times. This chain connects TRBV4-1 to TRBJ2-1; 8 nucleotides agree with TRBD2. With V trimmed by 0 bases and J by 0 bases, 1 base remained unmatched. CDR1 and CDR2 (germline): MGHRA, YSYEKL. This CDR3 comprises 16 residues. As DNA, the CDR3 is TGCGCCAGCAGCCAAGAGCGGGGGGTCTCCTACAATGAGCAGTTCTTC. It encodes CASSQERGVSYNEQFF.

The chain carries TRBV7-2 and TRBJ1-6, with D tentatively TRBD1 (5 bases). Germline V gene lookup returns CDR1 SGHTA and CDR2 FQGNSA. V was trimmed by 4 bases and J by 9 bases, leaving 10 bases between them. The CDR3 covers 13 residues. The CDR3 is CASSSPGVSPLHF. In nucleotides, the CDR3 is TGTGCCAGCAGCTCCCCGGGGGTTTCACCCCTCCACTTT.

The CDR3 bases are TGTGCCATCGCGGAGGGAAGCAGTGAAAAACTGTTTTTT. This sequence encodes CAIAEGSSEKLFF. This sequence joins TRBV6-8 and TRBJ1-4, with D unresolved. CDR1 and CDR2 from the germline V gene are MNHGY and SAAAGT. Deletions cut 10 bases from V and 7 bases from J, with 16 bases between. The CDR3 contains 13 residues.

This rearrangement joins TRBV5-1 to TRBJ2-3, with D possibly being TRBD1 (6 bases). The CDR3 contains 15 residues. CDR1 SGHRS and CDR2 YFSETQ come from the germline V gene. The germline V and J ends were trimmed by 3 bases and 0 bases, with 11 bases remaining between them. This CDR3 reads CASSSQGRSTDTQYF. CDR3 sequence (DNA): TGCGCCAGCAGCTCCCAGGGGCGCAGCACAGATACGCAGTATTTT.

This clone turned up a few times. The chain employs TRBV19 and TRBJ1-3; 8 bases agree with TRBD1. The germline gives CDR1 LNHDA, CDR2 SQIVND (reference sequence). V gave up 7 bases and J gave up 2 bases; unmatched junction bases: 4. CDR3 length: 14 residues. The DNA of the CDR3 is TGTGCCAGTACAGGGGGCGAGGCTGGAAACACCATATATTTT. Residues: CASTGGEAGNTIYF.

Many counts were recorded for this clone. The rearrangement uses TRBV9 and TRBJ2-3; 7 bases are a match to TRBD2. The CDR3 extends over 14 amino acids. The germline V gene encodes CDR1 SGDLS and CDR2 YYNGEE. Trimming at V came to 4 bases and at J to 4 bases, leaving 6 bases not matched to a gene. CDR3 residues: CASSLRTSSDTQYF. The CDR3 DNA reads TGTGCCAGCAGCTTGCGGACTAGTTCAGATACGCAGTATTTT.